This TCR beta chain was sequenced for a study of response to subunit inactivated influenza vaccine. Overall study results and limits: Each seasonal influenza vaccination recruits few new T cells, the authors suggested.

TCRdb itself ran the RT-PCR reads through MiXCR, one entry per CDR3 protein. The table has 650,000 to 850,000 distinct CDR3 sequences, around 14% seen once. The length of the CDR3 is 17 residues. Germline V lookup: CDR1 SGHVS, CDR2 FQNEAQ. Trimming cost V 0 bases and J 0 bases, with 12 bases left between them. This clonotype has just a few counts. Its antigen is unknown. The source is a man aged 45-65 years who received an inactivated influenza vaccine. The specimen was PBMCs from blood, collected around 15 days before vaccination. The V and J genes are TRBV7-8 and TRBJ2-1; D not certain. CDR3 sequence: CASSLALTPSSYNEQFF. For the CDR3, the DNA is TGTGCCAGCAGCTTAGCGCTCACACCGAGCTCCTACAATGAGCAGTTCTTC.